Given below is one T cell receptor (beta chain) in context. Antigen specificity is unknown. This sample is part of a study of graft-versus-host responses after intestinal transplantation. About the research overall: Among the recipients, transplants were multivisceral, liver-intestinal, or isolated intestinal. Induction using anti-thymocyte globulin, followed by tacrolimus and steroids for 2 to 4 years, was given to all recipients.

Points from the study as a whole: Patients who carried graft-donor T cell macrochimerism also had high graft-versus-host to host-versus-graft clonal ratios in their allografts. GvH clones detected in recipient marrow included some appearing first in ileum or blood.

J was trimmed by 4 bases and V by 3 bases; bases with no gene match: 5. The CDR3 is 15 residues long. Germline CDR1 MNHEY, CDR2 SMNVEV (reference sequence). Assay: immunoSEQ multiplex PCR; the TCRdb copy retains only in-frame clones and omits some. The sample records tens of thousands of clones, roughly 89% being singletons. J is TRBJ2-3 and V is TRBV27; 9 bases are a match to TRBD2. The specimen comprised PBMCs, sampled 26 days after transplant. The receptor's source is a human patient who received an intestinal transplant, so some T cells may come from the graft donor. The CDR3 sequence is CASSFAAGGPDTQYF. For the CDR3, the DNA is TGTGCCAGCAGTTTTGCCGCGGGGGGGCCAGATACGCAGTATTTT.